Following are 23 T cell receptor beta chains from one sample sequenced in a study of cytomegalovirus exposure and HLA in healthy donors. The PCR contained 60 Vbeta and 13 Jbeta primers. Clones were read by immunoSEQ multiplex PCR, and TCRdb kept only the in-frame ones, dropping some. The repertoire holds 90,000 or so clones, 65% to 85% seen once, with approximately 3.9% in the top ten. The specimen was PBMCs. These receptors all come from a man aged 50-60 years in good health and CMV-seronegative.

The rearrangement uses TRBV9 and TRBJ2-3, with D tentatively TRBD2 (5 bases). Germline CDR1 reads SGDLS; CDR2 reads YYNGEE. This CDR3 comprises 14 residues. The V gene lost 0 bases and the J gene lost 5 bases, with 10 bases spanning the gap. The CDR3 sequence: CASSVDGGEDTQYF. CDR3 bases: TGTGCCAGCAGCGTAGACGGAGGCGAAGATACGCAGTATTTT.

This chain joins TRBV19 and TRBJ2-1; TRBD2 matches at 7 bases. Germline V gene sequence: CDR1 LNHDA, CDR2 SQIVND (reference sequence). V lost 5 bases, J lost 6 bases, and 13 bases stayed unmatched. CDR3 length: 16 amino acids. CDR3 residues: CASSPIGGFGGNEQFF. In nucleotides, the CDR3 is TGTGCCAGTAGTCCGATCGGGGGGTTTGGGGGCAATGAGCAGTTCTTC.

The chain is built from TRBV7-6 and TRBJ2-7; 10 bases fit TRBD2. Per germline, CDR1 SGHVS and CDR2 FNYEAQ. The CDR3 spans 19 residues. The J segment lost 2 bases and the V segment lost 0 bases, leaving 13 bases of the junction unmatched. The DNA for the CDR3 is TGTGCCAGCAGCTTAGCGGGGGGACTAGCGCCCGGGGGCGCCTACGAGCAGTACTTC. Protein: CASSLAGGLAPGGAYEQYF. The whole variable domain, remainder taken from reference TRBV7-6 and TRBJ2-7, is GAGVSQSPRYKVTKRGQDVALRCDPISGHVSLYWYRQALGQGPEFLTYFNYEAQQDKSGLPNDRFSAERPEGSISTLTIQRTEQRDSAMYRCASSLAGGLAPGGAYEQYFGPGTRLTVT.

The J gene is TRBJ1-5, the V gene TRBV27; D gene uncertain. The CDR3 loop spans 15 amino acids. Trimming removed 0 bases at V and 4 bases at J, with 10 bases between. The germline V gene has CDR1 MNHEY and CDR2 SMNVEV (reference sequence). Here the CDR3 DNA reads TGTGCCAGCAGTTTATCTTCCCGGGGAAATCAGCCCCAGCATTTT. Protein sequence: CASSLSSRGNQPQHF.

The CDR3 DNA reads TGTGCCAGCAGCCTGATGGGGGCCACTTTTCCCCTAGCCAAAAACATTCAGTACTTC. Its translation is CASSLMGATFPLAKNIQYF. The rearrangement links TRBV5-4 to TRBJ2-4; maybe TRBD1 (6 bases). Germline V gives CDR1 SGHNT, CDR2 YYREEE (reference sequence). Between the trimmed V and J ends, which lost 4 bases and 0 bases, there was a span of 23 bases. CDR3 length: 19 amino acids.

In DNA form, the CDR3 reads TGCGCCAGCCTAGACCTAGCCTCAGATACGCAGTATTTT. This gives the protein CASLDLASDTQYF. The J gene is TRBJ2-3, the V gene TRBV5-1, with a weak D call TRBD2 (5 bases). Germline CDR1 SGHRS, CDR2 YFSETQ. The CDR3 loop spans 13 amino acids. V was cut by 7 bases and J by 4 bases, with 13 bases left in between.

The chain has TRBV4-1 and TRBJ2-1; D might be TRBD1 (6 bases). CDR1 MGHRA and CDR2 YSYEKL come from the germline V gene. The CDR3 extends over 15 amino acids. Between the trimmed V and J ends, which lost 1 base and 7 bases, there was a span of 14 bases. DNA of the CDR3: TGCGCCAGCAGCCAAGGAGAGCAGAGGGGGAATGAGCAGTTCTTC. Amino acids: CASSQGEQRGNEQFF.

CDR3 in DNA: TGTGCCAGCAGCTTAGGGTTCCGGGACAGGGGTGGCTACACCTTC. This codes for CASSLGFRDRGGYTF. The V call is TRBV7-2, the J call TRBJ1-2; 10 bases agree with TRBD1. Germline V CDR1 and CDR2: SGHTA, FQGNSA. This CDR3 region has 15 residues. The V segment lost 1 base and the J segment 7 bases; nucleotides outside the gene matches: 6.

V and J are TRBV5-6 and TRBJ2-5; 7 bases are a match to TRBD1. Per germline, CDR1 SGHDT and CDR2 YYEEEE. This CDR3 comprises 14 residues. V trimming: 4 bases; J trimming: 0 bases; junction bases outside the gene matches: 3. CDR3 protein: CASSRQGNQETQYF. The DNA of the CDR3 is TGTGCCAGCAGCCGACAGGGCAACCAAGAGACCCAGTACTTC.

The CDR3: CASSLAEANTGELFF. The CDR3 nucleotides are TGTGCCAGCAGCCTAGCGGAGGCAAACACCGGGGAGCTGTTTTTT. The rearrangement links TRBV2 to TRBJ2-2; 7 nucleotides align to TRBD2. The germline gives CDR1 SNHLY, CDR2 FYNNEI. V lost 6 bases to trimming and J lost 2 bases; unmatched junction nucleotides: 6. This CDR3 has 15 residues. Full variable domain (outside the CDR3, taken from reference TRBV2 and TRBJ2-2): EPEVTQTPSHQVTQMGQEVILRCVPISNHLYFYWYRQILGQKVEFLVSFYNNEISEKSEIFDDQFSVERPDGSNFTLKIRSTKLEDSAMYFCASSLAEANTGELFFGEGSRLTVL.

This rearrangement joins TRBV10-3 to TRBJ2-2; a possible D gene is TRBD1 (6 bases). This CDR3 is built from 16 residues. The V end lost 10 bases, the J end lost 1 base, and 19 bases lay between the germline ends. From germline, CDR1 is ENHRY and CDR2 SYGVKD. The DNA of the CDR3 is TGTGCCACCCTTGGCCGGGACACATTGAACACCGGGGAGCTGTTTTTT. It is translated as CATLGRDTLNTGELFF.

The chain links TRBV7-9 to TRBJ2-7, with a weak D call TRBD2 (5 bases). Per the germline V gene, CDR1 is SEHNR and CDR2 is FQNEAQ (reference sequence). The V end was cut by 1 base, the J end by 2 bases, with 9 bases between. The CDR3 has 14 residues. CDR3 region: CASSLGGSAYEQYF. In nucleotides, the CDR3 is TGTGCCAGCAGCTTAGGAGGGTCCGCCTACGAGCAGTACTTC.

The V call is TRBV5-6, the J call TRBJ1-4, with unresolved D. CDR3 length equals 15 residues. V was pared by 0 bases and J by 10 bases, with 16 bases between. CDR1 SGHDT and CDR2 YYEEEE come from the germline V gene. In nucleotides, the CDR3 is TGTGCCAGCAGCTTGGCGGCGCTGTGGGGAGGAAAACTGTTTTTT. This translates into CASSLAALWGGKLFF.

The CDR3 region is CSVVRGGTDTQYF. Here the CDR3 DNA reads TGCAGCGTTGTGCGGGGGGGCACAGATACGCAGTATTTT. This chain connects TRBV29-1 to TRBJ2-3; 8 nucleotides match TRBD2. CDR1 SQVTM and CDR2 ANQGSEA come from the germline V gene. The length of the CDR3 is 13 residues. J gave up 1 base and V 4 bases, and 1 base lay outside the gene matches.

The chain is built from TRBV5-1 and TRBJ2-1; 10 nucleotides match TRBD1. This CDR3 contains 16 residues. V was pared by 0 bases and J by 4 bases, with 4 bases of the junction left unmatched. Germline V lookup: CDR1 SGHRS, CDR2 YFSETQ. The DNA for the CDR3 is TGCGCCAGCAGCTTGGCCGGGGACAGGGGATACAATGAGCAGTTCTTC. It encodes CASSLAGDRGYNEQFF.

The chain combines TRBV7-9 with TRBJ2-1; maybe TRBD2 (7 bases). Germline V gives CDR1 SEHNR, CDR2 FQNEAQ (reference sequence). This CDR3 comprises 15 residues. Trimming removed 4 bases at V and 7 bases at J, with 17 bases between. The CDR3 sequence is CASSSRGRENNEQFF. CDR3 nucleotides: TGTGCCAGCAGCTCTCGGGGGCGGGAGAATAATGAGCAGTTCTTC.

V gene TRBV5-4 combines with J gene TRBJ2-5; D is possibly TRBD2 (5 bases). The CDR3 extends over 14 amino acids. V gave up 4 bases and J gave up 3 bases, with 13 bases separating them. Germline CDR1 and CDR2: SGHNT and YYREEE (reference sequence). This CDR3 is CASSLITEEETQYF. CDR3 bases: TGTGCCAGCAGCCTTATCACGGAGGAAGAGACCCAGTACTTC.

The chain couples TRBV9 to TRBJ1-1; 8 bases match TRBD1. V shed 3 bases and J 3 bases; nucleotides not matched to a gene: 4. The CDR3 length is 14 residues. Germline V gene sequence: CDR1 SGDLS, CDR2 YYNGEE. The CDR3 nucleotides read TGTGCCAGCAGCGATTCGGGACAGGACACTGAAGCTTTCTTT. This sequence encodes CASSDSGQDTEAFF. Filled out from reference TRBV9 and TRBJ1-1, the complete variable domain reads DSGVTQTPKHLITATGQRVTLRCSPRSGDLSVYWYQQSLDQGLQFLIQYYNGEERAKGNILERFSAQQFPDLHSELNLSSLELGDSALYFCASSDSGQDTEAFFGQGTRLTVV.

CDR3 protein: CASSPNRGLYNEQFF. CDR3 in DNA: TGTGCCAGCAGCCCAAACAGGGGCCTCTACAATGAGCAGTTCTTC. This chain links TRBV14 with TRBJ2-1; 7 bases agree with TRBD1. Germline V gene sequence: CDR1 SGHDN, CDR2 FVKESK. With V trimmed by 4 bases and J by 3 bases, 6 bases remained unmatched. This CDR3 spans 15 amino acids.

This chain connects TRBV27 to TRBJ2-1; a weak D match, TRBD2 (5 bases). Per germline, CDR1 MNHEY and CDR2 SMNVEV (reference sequence). V lost 2 bases and J 4 bases, leaving 9 bases between the germline ends. The CDR3 covers 14 residues. The CDR3 nucleotides are TGTGCCAGCAGTTTACAGGACTTTTACAATGAGCAGTTCTTC. It specifies CASSLQDFYNEQFF.

The chain recombines TRBV2 with TRBJ1-5; TRBD1 matches at 8 bases. The V gene end was trimmed by 5 bases and the J gene end by 2 bases; junction bases not matched to a gene: 5. CDR1 is SNHLY and CDR2 is FYNNEI in the germline V gene. The CDR3 is 15 residues long. The DNA of the CDR3 is TGTGCCAGCAGTAAAGGACAGGGAGGCAATCAGCCCCAGCATTTT. Translation: CASSKGQGGNQPQHF. The full variable domain, in which reference TRBV2 and TRBJ1-5 provide the parts outside the CDR3, is EPEVTQTPSHQVTQMGQEVILRCVPISNHLYFYWYRQILGQKVEFLVSFYNNEISEKSEIFDDQFSVERPDGSNFTLKIRSTKLEDSAMYFCASSKGQGGNQPQHFGDGTRLSIL.

The V and J genes are TRBV2 and TRBJ1-5; D uncertain. The CDR3 covers 15 residues. Trimming pared 2 bases from V and 0 bases from J, leaving 8 bases between. CDR1 SNHLY and CDR2 FYNNEI come from the germline V gene. CDR3 residues: CASSERGYSNQPQHF. The CDR3 DNA is TGTGCCAGCAGTGAAAGAGGTTATAGCAATCAGCCCCAGCATTTT.

J is TRBJ1-1 and V is TRBV28; the D gene is possibly TRBD1 (6 bases). The CDR3 is 15 residues long. From germline, CDR1 is MDHEN and CDR2 SYDVKM. V was cut by 5 bases and J by 0 bases, with 13 bases left in between. CDR3 protein: CASSGSDSMNTEAFF. The CDR3 region has the DNA TGTGCCAGCAGTGGCTCGGACAGTATGAACACTGAAGCTTTCTTT.